The rows below give T cell receptor beta chains drawn from one sample of a study of memory CD4+ T cells and cytomegalovirus serostatus. This table comes from immunoSEQ multiplex PCR, and its TCRdb copy is limited to in-frame clones, with some not included. The table shows tens of thousands of clones, with 82% occurring only once. Input material: memory CD4+ T cells from blood. These receptors originate from an adult in good health and CMV-seronegative. The CDR3 runs from the conserved cysteine through the conserved F or W. Each record gives: CDR3 protein, CDR3 DNA, D gene, J gene, clone size, V gene. The D gene is left open where the match is weak. For some rows the clone size is stated as once, few or many, or as a class when expanded; others skip it.

cdr3_aa: CASSPDPRRTDTQYF
cdr3_nt: TGCGCCAGCAGCCCTGACCCGAGGCGAACAGATACGCAGTATTTT
d_call: .
j_call: TRBJ2-3
clone_size: .
v_call: TRBV4-1

cdr3_aa: CASSYSGGTDTQYF
cdr3_nt: TGTGCCAGCAGTTATAGCGGGGGCACAGATACGCAGTATTTT
d_call: TRBD2
j_call: TRBJ2-3
clone_size: once
v_call: TRBV6-1

cdr3_aa: CASSYDRLNTEAFF
cdr3_nt: TGTGCCAGCAGTTACGACAGATTGAACACTGAAGCTTTCTTT
d_call: .
j_call: TRBJ1-1
clone_size: .
v_call: TRBV6-5

cdr3_aa: CAWRAGLGRDRANTEAFF
cdr3_nt: TGTGCCTGGAGGGCTGGGCTGGGGAGGGACAGGGCGAACACTGAAGCTTTCTTT
d_call: TRBD1
j_call: TRBJ1-1
clone_size: .
v_call: TRBV30

cdr3_aa: CASSSGQGGSNTEAFF
cdr3_nt: TGTGCCAGCTCATCGGGACAGGGGGGATCGAACACTGAAGCTTTCTTT
d_call: TRBD1
j_call: TRBJ1-1
clone_size: .
v_call: TRBV18

cdr3_aa: CASRAGVREKLFF
cdr3_nt: TGTGCCAGCAGAGCGGGAGTTCGGGAAAAACTGTTTTTT
d_call: .
j_call: TRBJ1-4
clone_size: once
v_call: TRBV6-6

cdr3_aa: CASSRDRGETQYF
cdr3_nt: TGTGCCAGCAGCCGGGACAGGGGTGAGACCCAGTACTTC
d_call: TRBD1
j_call: TRBJ2-5
clone_size: .
v_call: TRBV11-2

cdr3_aa: CASSLAAGGPPSTDTQYF
cdr3_nt: TGTGCCAGCAGCTTAGCAGCGGGGGGCCCCCCTAGCACAGATACGCAGTATTTT
d_call: TRBD2
j_call: TRBJ2-3
clone_size: .
v_call: TRBV7-9

cdr3_aa: CASTPSGSPPNYGYTF
cdr3_nt: TGTGCCAGCACCCCTTCCGGGAGCCCTCCTAACTATGGCTACACCTTC
d_call: .
j_call: TRBJ1-2
clone_size: .
v_call: TRBV5-6

cdr3_aa: CSALNHRDPYEQYF
cdr3_nt: TGCAGCGCGCTCAACCACAGGGACCCCTACGAGCAGTACTTC
d_call: .
j_call: TRBJ2-7
clone_size: .
v_call: TRBV29-1

cdr3_aa: CASSRQGPHPGLSGANVLTF
cdr3_nt: TGTGCCAGTAGTCGTCAGGGACCACACCCTGGGCTCTCTGGGGCCAACGTCCTGACTTTC
d_call: .
j_call: TRBJ2-6
clone_size: .
v_call: TRBV19

cdr3_aa: CASSRGLLITDTQYF
cdr3_nt: TGTGCCAGCAGCCGTGGACTTTTAATCACAGATACGCAGTATTTT
d_call: .
j_call: TRBJ2-3
clone_size: .
v_call: TRBV9

cdr3_aa: CASSEDRPPYEQYF
cdr3_nt: TGTGCCAGCAGTGAAGACCGGCCCCCCTACGAGCAGTACTTC
d_call: .
j_call: TRBJ2-7
clone_size: .
v_call: TRBV25-1

cdr3_aa: CASSYAGANEKLFF
cdr3_nt: TGTGCCAGCAGTTACGCGGGGGCTAATGAAAAACTGTTTTTT
d_call: .
j_call: TRBJ1-4
clone_size: .
v_call: TRBV6-5

cdr3_aa: CASSLSSGDQETQYF
cdr3_nt: TGTGCCAGCAGCTTGAGTTCGGGGGACCAAGAGACCCAGTACTTC
d_call: .
j_call: TRBJ2-5
clone_size: .
v_call: TRBV5-4

cdr3_aa: CASSEWLQGNNGMYF
cdr3_nt: TGTGCCAGCAGTGAATGGTTACAGGGGAACAACGGAATGTACTTC
d_call: TRBD1
j_call: TRBJ2-7
clone_size: .
v_call: TRBV6-1

cdr3_aa: CASSIDWRGSAQPQHF
cdr3_nt: TGTGCCAGTAGTATAGATTGGCGGGGGAGCGCCCAGCCCCAGCATTTT
d_call: .
j_call: TRBJ1-5
clone_size: .
v_call: TRBV19

cdr3_aa: CASRNRDRGDEKLFF
cdr3_nt: TGTGCCAGCAGGAACCGGGACAGGGGGGATGAAAAACTGTTTTTT
d_call: TRBD1
j_call: TRBJ1-4
clone_size: .
v_call: TRBV7-8

cdr3_aa: CASSPSDGFQPTYEQYF
cdr3_nt: TGTGCCAGCAGCCCTAGCGATGGGTTTCAGCCTACCTACGAGCAGTACTTC
d_call: .
j_call: TRBJ2-7
clone_size: few
v_call: TRBV11-2

cdr3_aa: CASSLGGQGKAFF
cdr3_nt: TGTGCCAGCAGCTTGGGTGGACAGGGGAAAGCTTTCTTT
d_call: TRBD1
j_call: TRBJ1-1
clone_size: .
v_call: TRBV5-4

cdr3_aa: CASSLGASTSTDTQYF
cdr3_nt: TGTGCCAGCAGCTTAGGAGCCTCAACTAGCACAGATACGCAGTATTTT
d_call: .
j_call: TRBJ2-3
clone_size: once
v_call: TRBV7-6

cdr3_aa: CATDSVDPPEAFF
cdr3_nt: TGTGCGACAGATTCAGTGGATCCCCCTGAAGCTTTCTTT
d_call: .
j_call: TRBJ1-1
clone_size: .
v_call: TRBV28

cdr3_aa: CSVVRQGIYNEQFF
cdr3_nt: TGCAGCGTCGTTAGACAGGGGATCTACAATGAGCAGTTCTTC
d_call: TRBD1
j_call: TRBJ2-1
clone_size: .
v_call: TRBV29-1

cdr3_aa: CASSLGFGTGALQYF
cdr3_nt: TGTGCCAGCAGCTTAGGATTCGGGACAGGGGCCCTGCAGTACTTC
d_call: TRBD1
j_call: TRBJ2-7
clone_size: .
v_call: TRBV7-8

cdr3_aa: CASSPGVDRGHGYTF
cdr3_nt: TGTGCCAGCTCACCAGGGGTAGACAGGGGCCATGGCTACACCTTC
d_call: TRBD1
j_call: TRBJ1-2
clone_size: once
v_call: TRBV18

cdr3_aa: CASSKHETGPGELFF
cdr3_nt: TGTGCCAGCAGTAAACATGAGACAGGGCCCGGGGAGCTGTTTTTT
d_call: TRBD1
j_call: TRBJ2-2
clone_size: once
v_call: TRBV11-2

cdr3_aa: CASRSIGELFF
cdr3_nt: TGTGCCAGCAGAAGTATCGGGGAGCTGTTTTTT
d_call: .
j_call: TRBJ2-2
clone_size: .
v_call: TRBV7-2

cdr3_aa: CASSALPGGNTEAFF
cdr3_nt: TGTGCCAGCAGCGCACTGCCAGGGGGGAACACTGAAGCTTTCTTT
d_call: TRBD1
j_call: TRBJ1-1
clone_size: .
v_call: TRBV9

cdr3_aa: CAISGLDRSSGNTIYF
cdr3_nt: TGTGCCATCAGTGGATTAGACAGAAGCTCTGGAAACACCATATATTTT
d_call: .
j_call: TRBJ1-3
clone_size: .
v_call: TRBV10-3

cdr3_aa: CASSLGQGAEAFF
cdr3_nt: TGCGCCAGCAGCCTGGGACAGGGGGCTGAAGCTTTCTTT
d_call: TRBD1
j_call: TRBJ1-1
clone_size: .
v_call: TRBV5-1

cdr3_aa: CAWSQGASNQPQHF
cdr3_nt: TGTGCCTGGAGCCAGGGGGCTAGCAATCAGCCCCAGCATTTT
d_call: TRBD1
j_call: TRBJ1-5
clone_size: .
v_call: TRBV30

cdr3_aa: CASRDGWGDTQYF
cdr3_nt: TGTGCCAGCAGGGACGGATGGGGAGATACGCAGTATTTT
d_call: .
j_call: TRBJ2-3
clone_size: .
v_call: TRBV2

cdr3_aa: CASALYSAGQGTYEQYF
cdr3_nt: TGTGCCAGCGCCTTGTATTCTGCGGGACAGGGCACCTACGAGCAGTACTTC
d_call: TRBD1
j_call: TRBJ2-7
clone_size: .
v_call: TRBV28

cdr3_aa: CASSVGGGAPGNTIYF
cdr3_nt: TGTGCCAGCAGTGTCGGCGGAGGGGCGCCTGGAAACACCATATATTTT
d_call: .
j_call: TRBJ1-3
clone_size: .
v_call: TRBV6-4

cdr3_aa: CASSGTANQPQHF
cdr3_nt: TGTGCCAGCAGCGGGACGGCGAATCAGCCCCAGCATTTT
d_call: .
j_call: TRBJ1-5
clone_size: .
v_call: TRBV2

cdr3_aa: CASSLPRQGASGANVLTF
cdr3_nt: TGTGCCAGCAGCTTACCACGCCAGGGGGCGTCTGGGGCCAACGTCCTGACTTTC
d_call: TRBD1
j_call: TRBJ2-6
clone_size: few
v_call: TRBV7-2

cdr3_aa: CASSLSLGGARVPEAFF
cdr3_nt: TGTGCCAGCAGCTTATCCCTGGGGGGCGCGAGGGTCCCTGAAGCTTTCTTT
d_call: .
j_call: TRBJ1-1
clone_size: .
v_call: TRBV7-8

cdr3_aa: CASSSAGGNEKLFF
cdr3_nt: TGTGCCAGCAGCTCCGCAGGGGGGAATGAAAAACTGTTTTTT
d_call: TRBD1
j_call: TRBJ1-4
clone_size: .
v_call: TRBV11-2

cdr3_aa: CASSPTGRDGYTF
cdr3_nt: TGTGCCAGCAGCCCTACAGGGCGGGATGGCTACACCTTC
d_call: .
j_call: TRBJ1-2
clone_size: .
v_call: TRBV7-3

cdr3_aa: CASSQRTGGDGEQYF
cdr3_nt: TGTGCCAGCAGTCAAAGGACAGGGGGGGACGGGGAGCAGTACTTC
d_call: TRBD1
j_call: TRBJ2-7
clone_size: few
v_call: TRBV27

cdr3_aa: CAISESEGIGSPLHF
cdr3_nt: TGTGCCATCAGTGAGTCGGAGGGCATAGGGTCACCCCTCCACTTT
d_call: .
j_call: TRBJ1-6
clone_size: once
v_call: TRBV10-3

cdr3_aa: CASRGSFGTGELFF
cdr3_nt: TGCGCCAGCAGGGGCTCCTTTGGCACCGGGGAGCTGTTTTTT
d_call: .
j_call: TRBJ2-2
clone_size: once
v_call: TRBV5-1

cdr3_aa: CSVEGRPGAQISNTEAFF
cdr3_nt: TGCAGCGTTGAAGGACGGCCAGGGGCCCAAATATCGAACACTGAAGCTTTCTTT
d_call: .
j_call: TRBJ1-1
clone_size: .
v_call: TRBV29-1

cdr3_aa: CASSYLQSNTEAFF
cdr3_nt: TGTGCCAGCAGTTACTTGCAGAGTAACACTGAAGCTTTCTTT
d_call: .
j_call: TRBJ1-1
clone_size: .
v_call: TRBV6-6

cdr3_aa: CASSEWGEQYF
cdr3_nt: TGTGCCAGCAGCGAATGGGGCGAGCAGTACTTC
d_call: .
j_call: TRBJ2-7
clone_size: .
v_call: TRBV2

cdr3_aa: CASSSAGADYEQYF
cdr3_nt: TGTGCCAGCAGCTCAGCGGGTGCGGACTACGAGCAGTACTTC
d_call: .
j_call: TRBJ2-7
clone_size: .
v_call: TRBV5-4

cdr3_aa: CASTQGVGGELFF
cdr3_nt: TGTGCCAGCACCCAGGGAGTAGGCGGGGAGCTGTTTTTT
d_call: .
j_call: TRBJ2-2
clone_size: .
v_call: TRBV28

cdr3_aa: CASSPRTGTGNTGELFF
cdr3_nt: TGTGCCAGCAGCCCCCGGACCGGGACGGGGAACACCGGGGAGCTGTTTTTT
d_call: .
j_call: TRBJ2-2
clone_size: .
v_call: TRBV11-2